This T cell receptor beta chain was sequenced in a study of blood T cells in healthy people across ages. Next came a second PCR, run for roughly 6 to 11 cycles, which used a sample-barcoded 5' primer along with a J-beta primer mix. TCRdb reanalysed the 5' RACE reads using MiXCR and keeps one entry per CDR3 protein. The sample has approximately 960,000 distinct CDR3 sequences; about 27% are singletons. With V trimmed by 0 bases and J by 7 bases, 2 bases remained unmatched. This CDR3 is built from 15 residues. The V gene's germline CDR1 is SGHVS and CDR2 FNYEAQ. This sample was shared with a second study, whose subject was T cells of mothers and their children.

This clonotype was obtained from a woman in her 40s in good health. This chain links TRBV7-6 with TRBJ1-6; TRBD1 matches 8 bases. The material sequenced was blood. The CDR3 spells CASSLAQGANSPLHF. Here the CDR3 DNA reads TGTGCCAGCAGCTTAGCCCAGGGGGCAAATTCACCCCTCCACTTT.